The text below deals with one T cell receptor (beta chain). Its target is unknown. Each CDR3 protein gets one entry after TCRdb re-called the 5' RACE reads with MiXCR. Of roughly 70,000 distinct CDR3 sequences in the sample, approximately 8% were seen once. The sample comes from a study of T cells after yellow fever vaccination. About the study: Preparation used SMART-Seq v4 Ultra Low Input for the low-cell-number fractions. Study-wide findings and caveats: After the booster, over 95% of CD4 and about 90% of CD8 primary-response clones were re-detected. Peaking on day 5 versus 15, the secondary response was faster but weaker.

Germline V lookup: CDR1 SGHDT, CDR2 YYEEEE. V was trimmed by 0 bases and J by 2 bases, leaving 15 bases between them. The CDR3 is 17 residues long. Specimen: CD8+ T cells sorted from PBMCs, collected on the day of the yellow fever booster vaccination. The chain uses TRBV5-6 and TRBJ2-1; tentative D call: TRBD2 (6 bases). This TCR derives from a young man who received the YFV17D yellow fever vaccine. The CDR3 sequence: CASSLVTGTGPYNEQFF. DNA for the CDR3: TGTGCCAGCAGCTTGGTCACCGGGACTGGACCCTACAATGAGCAGTTCTTC.